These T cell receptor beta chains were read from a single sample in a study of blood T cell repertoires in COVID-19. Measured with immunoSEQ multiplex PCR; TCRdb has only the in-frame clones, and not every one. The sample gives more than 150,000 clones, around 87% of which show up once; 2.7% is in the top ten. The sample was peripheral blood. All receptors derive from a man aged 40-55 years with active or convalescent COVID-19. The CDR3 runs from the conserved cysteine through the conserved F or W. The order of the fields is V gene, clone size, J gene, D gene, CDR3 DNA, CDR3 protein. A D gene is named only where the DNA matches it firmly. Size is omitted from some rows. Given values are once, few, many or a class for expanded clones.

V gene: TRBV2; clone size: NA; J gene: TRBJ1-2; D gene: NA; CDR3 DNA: TGTGCCAGCAGGACTACAGGGAGTGGCTATGGCTACACCTTC; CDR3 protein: CASRTTGSGYGYTF
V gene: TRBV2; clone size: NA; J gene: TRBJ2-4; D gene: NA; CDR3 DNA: TGTGCCAGCAGTGGGGGTCACGGGGGCATTCAGTACTTC; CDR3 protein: CASSGGHGGIQYF
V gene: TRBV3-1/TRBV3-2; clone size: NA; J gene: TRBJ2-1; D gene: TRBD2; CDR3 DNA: TGTGCCAGCAGCCAAGACCTTAGCGGGGACAATGAGCAGTTCTTC; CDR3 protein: CASSQDLSGDNEQFF
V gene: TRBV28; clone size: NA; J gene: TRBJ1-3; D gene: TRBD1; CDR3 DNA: TGTGCCAGCAGTTTGGCGGGACAGTACTCTGGAAACACCATATATTTT; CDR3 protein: CASSLAGQYSGNTIYF
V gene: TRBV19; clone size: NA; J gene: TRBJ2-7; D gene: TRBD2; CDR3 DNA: TGTGCCAGTAGTATATCGGCTAGCGGGGGGGTCTCCTACGAGCAGTACTTC; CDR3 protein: CASSISASGGVSYEQYF
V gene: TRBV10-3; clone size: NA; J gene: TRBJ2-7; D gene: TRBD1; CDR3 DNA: TGTGCCATCAGTGAGTCCGCGACAGGGGTTAGGGCCTACGAGCAGTACTTC; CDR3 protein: CAISESATGVRAYEQYF
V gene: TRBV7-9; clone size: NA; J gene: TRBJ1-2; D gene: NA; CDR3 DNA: TGTGCCAGCAGCTTTGGGACGGACGGACCCAGGGGAGGCTACACCTTC; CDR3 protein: CASSFGTDGPRGGYTF
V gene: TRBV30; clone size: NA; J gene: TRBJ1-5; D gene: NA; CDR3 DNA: TGTGCCTGGAGTGTTCCCCAAACGGGCAATCAGCCCCAGCATTTT; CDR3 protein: CAWSVPQTGNQPQHF
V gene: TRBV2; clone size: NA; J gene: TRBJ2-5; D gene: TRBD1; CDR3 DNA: TGTGCCAGCTCCCAGACAGGGGGGGAGACCCAGTACTTC; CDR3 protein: CASSQTGGETQYF
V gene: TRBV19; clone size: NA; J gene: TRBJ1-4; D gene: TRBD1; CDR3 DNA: TGTGCCACCTCGGACAGGGTGCATGAAAAACTGTTTTTT; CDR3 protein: CATSDRVHEKLFF
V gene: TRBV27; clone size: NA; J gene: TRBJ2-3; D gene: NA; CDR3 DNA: TGTGCCAGCTCTGTGACTTGGACAGATACGCAGTATTTT; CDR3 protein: CASSVTWTDTQYF
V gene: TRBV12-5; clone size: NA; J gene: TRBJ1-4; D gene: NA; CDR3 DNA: TGTGCTAGTGGTTTATCAACAGGGAAACTGTTTTTT; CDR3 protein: CASGLSTGKLFF
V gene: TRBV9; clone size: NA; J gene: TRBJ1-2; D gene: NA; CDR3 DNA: TGTGCCAGCAGCGAACAGGGCTTAGGTGGCTACACCTTC; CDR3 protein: CASSEQGLGGYTF
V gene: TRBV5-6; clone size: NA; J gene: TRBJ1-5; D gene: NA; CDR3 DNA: TGTGCCAGCAGCGCCTTGGGGGCCGATCAGCCCCAGCATTTT; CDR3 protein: CASSALGADQPQHF
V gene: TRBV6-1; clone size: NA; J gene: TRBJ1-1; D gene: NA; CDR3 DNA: TGTGCCAGCAGTGAACTGACAGGGAACACTGAAGCTTTCTTT; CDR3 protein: CASSELTGNTEAFF
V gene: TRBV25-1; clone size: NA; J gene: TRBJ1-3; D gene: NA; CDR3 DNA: TGTGCCAGCAGTGAATATAACAGGGCTGGAAACACCATATATTTT; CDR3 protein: CASSEYNRAGNTIYF
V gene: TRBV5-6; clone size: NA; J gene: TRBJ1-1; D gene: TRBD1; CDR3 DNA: TGTGCCAGCAGCGCGGACAGGGGGCCGGGGCTCCTCACTGAAGCTTTCTTT; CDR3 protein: CASSADRGPGLLTEAFF
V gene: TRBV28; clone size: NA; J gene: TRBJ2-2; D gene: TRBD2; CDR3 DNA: TGTGCCAGCAGTATTAGCGGGGTTGAAGGAACCGGGGAGCTGTTTTTT; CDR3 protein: CASSISGVEGTGELFF
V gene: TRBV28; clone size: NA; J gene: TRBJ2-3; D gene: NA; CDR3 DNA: TGTGCCAGCAGTTTACGCGGGAAAGATACAGATACGCAGTATTTT; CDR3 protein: CASSLRGKDTDTQYF
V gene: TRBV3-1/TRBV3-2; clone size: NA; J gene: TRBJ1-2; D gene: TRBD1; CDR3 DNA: TGTGCCAGCAGCGCGGACAGGAATGGCCACACCTTC; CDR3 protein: CASSADRNGHTF
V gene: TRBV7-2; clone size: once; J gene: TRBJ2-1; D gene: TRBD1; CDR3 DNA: TGTGCCAGCAGCATCGAGACAGGGCGAGCCTACAATGAGCAGTTCTTC; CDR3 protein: CASSIETGRAYNEQFF
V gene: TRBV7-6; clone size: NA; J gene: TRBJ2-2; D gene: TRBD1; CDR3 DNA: TGTGCCAGCAGCCTTAACCCAATACAGGGGGATACGAACACCGGGGAGCTGTTTTTT; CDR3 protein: CASSLNPIQGDTNTGELFF
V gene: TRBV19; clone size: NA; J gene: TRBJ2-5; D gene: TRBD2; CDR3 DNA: TGTGCCAGTAGACTAGCGGGGGGTTCAGAGACCCAGTACTTC; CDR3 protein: CASRLAGGSETQYF
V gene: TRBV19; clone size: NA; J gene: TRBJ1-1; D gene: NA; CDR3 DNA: TGTGCCAGTAGTGCCCGACAGGTGATGGGCACTGAAGCTTTCTTT; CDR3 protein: CASSARQVMGTEAFF
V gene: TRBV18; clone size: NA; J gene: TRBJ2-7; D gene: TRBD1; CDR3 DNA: TGTGCCAGCTCACCCAGGGGGCCGGGATCCTACGAGCAGTACTTC; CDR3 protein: CASSPRGPGSYEQYF
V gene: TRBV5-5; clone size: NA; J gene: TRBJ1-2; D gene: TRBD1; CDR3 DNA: TGTGCCAGCAGCTACGGACAGGGGAGTAACTATGGCTACACCTTC; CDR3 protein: CASSYGQGSNYGYTF
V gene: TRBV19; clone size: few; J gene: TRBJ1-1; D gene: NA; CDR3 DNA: TGTGCCAGTAGTATATTCGGGGGAAACACTGAAGCTTTCTTT; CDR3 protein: CASSIFGGNTEAFF
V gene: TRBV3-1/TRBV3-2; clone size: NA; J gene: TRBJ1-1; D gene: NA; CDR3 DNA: TGTGCCAGCAGCCCTCGGGATCCAAGGGACACTGAAGCTTTCTTT; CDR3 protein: CASSPRDPRDTEAFF
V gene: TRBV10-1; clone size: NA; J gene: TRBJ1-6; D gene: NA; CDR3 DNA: TGCGCCAGCCCTCACCAGGGCACCCTAGGGTCCTATAATTCACCCCTCCACTTT; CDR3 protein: CASPHQGTLGSYNSPLHF
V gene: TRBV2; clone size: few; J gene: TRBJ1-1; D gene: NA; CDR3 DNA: TGTGCCAGCAGTGAAACAGCAGCGGACACTGAAGCTTTCTTT; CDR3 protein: CASSETAADTEAFF
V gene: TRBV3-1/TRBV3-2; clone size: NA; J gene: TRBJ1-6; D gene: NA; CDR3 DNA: TGTGCCAGCAGCCAAAACCCAGGGGTAGATAATTCACCCCTCCACTTT; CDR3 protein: CASSQNPGVDNSPLHF
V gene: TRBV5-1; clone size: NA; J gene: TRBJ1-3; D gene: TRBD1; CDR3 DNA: TGCGCCAGCAGCCAAAGGACAGGGGCTGGAAACACCATATATTTT; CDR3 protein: CASSQRTGAGNTIYF
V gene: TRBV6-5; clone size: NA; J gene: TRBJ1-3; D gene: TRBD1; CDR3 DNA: TGTGCCAGCAGAAACAGGGGGAACACCATATATTTT; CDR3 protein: CASRNRGNTIYF
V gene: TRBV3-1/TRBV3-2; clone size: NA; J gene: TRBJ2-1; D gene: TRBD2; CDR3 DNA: TGTGCCAGCAGCCAAGAAAGACTAGCGGGGGGCAATGAGCAGTTCTTC; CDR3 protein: CASSQERLAGGNEQFF
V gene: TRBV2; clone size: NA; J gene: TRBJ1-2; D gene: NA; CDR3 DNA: TGTGCCAGCACTACGACAGTCAGTCACTATGGCTACACCTTC; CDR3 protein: CASTTTVSHYGYTF
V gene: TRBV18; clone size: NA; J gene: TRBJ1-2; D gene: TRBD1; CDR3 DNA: TGTGCCAGCTCACCTTCGGACAGGGGACACTATGGCTACACCTTC; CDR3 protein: CASSPSDRGHYGYTF
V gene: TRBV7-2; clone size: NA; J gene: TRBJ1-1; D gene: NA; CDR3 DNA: TGTGCCAGCAGCTTAGAGCGGGGTGTGCCTGAAGCTTTCTTT; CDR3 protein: CASSLERGVPEAFF
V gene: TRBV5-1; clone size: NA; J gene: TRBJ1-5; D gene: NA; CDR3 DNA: TGCGCCAGCAGCTTGGCCGGCAATCAGCCCCAGCATTTT; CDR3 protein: CASSLAGNQPQHF
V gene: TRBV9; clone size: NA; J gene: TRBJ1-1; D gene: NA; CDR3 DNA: TGTGCCAGCAGCTCGCAGGGTTGGACTGAAGCTTTCTTT; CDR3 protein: CASSSQGWTEAFF
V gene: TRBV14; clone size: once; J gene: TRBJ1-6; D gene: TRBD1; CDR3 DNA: TGTGCCAGCAGCCCCTCGGGACAGAGCTCCTATAATTCACCCCTCCACTTT; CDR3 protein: CASSPSGQSSYNSPLHF
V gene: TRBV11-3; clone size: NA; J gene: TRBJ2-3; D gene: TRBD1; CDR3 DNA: TGTGCCAGCAGTCGACAGGGAGCAGATACGCAGTATTTT; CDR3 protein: CASSRQGADTQYF
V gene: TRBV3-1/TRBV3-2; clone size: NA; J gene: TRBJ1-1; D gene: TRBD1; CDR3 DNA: TGTGCCAGCAGCCCCTGGATCAGGGGGGAGAACACTGAAGCTTTCTTT; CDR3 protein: CASSPWIRGENTEAFF
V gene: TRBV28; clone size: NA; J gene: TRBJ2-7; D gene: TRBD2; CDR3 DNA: TGTGCCAGCAGTGAGCGGGGCCAAGCCTACGAGCAGTACTTC; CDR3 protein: CASSERGQAYEQYF